The rows below give T cell receptor beta chains drawn from one sample of a study of shared clonotypes between healthy human individuals. Profiled with immunoSEQ multiplex PCR; TCRdb holds only in-frame clones, not every one. The sample holds around 100,000 clones, approximately 70% seen once. The specimen sequenced was memory CD8+ T cells sorted from blood. The receptor source for this set is a woman under 40 in good health. The CDR3 runs from the conserved cysteine through the conserved F or W. Fields, in order: clone size, J gene, D gene, V gene, CDR3 protein, CDR3 DNA. The D gene is left open where the match is weak. Only some rows state a clone size, as once, few, many or a class for expanded clones.

once,TRBJ1-2,TRBD1,TRBV4-1,CASSPEVGGSGYTF,TGCGCCAGCAGCCCCGAGGTAGGGGGCTCTGGCTACACCTTC
-,TRBJ2-7,TRBD1,TRBV7-9,CASSPQGAGAKTQYF,TGTGCCAGCAGCCCCCAGGGGGCAGGGGCGAAGACGCAGTACTTC
-,TRBJ2-2,-,TRBV6-1,CASGSEGHTGELFF,TGTGCCAGTGGTTCCGAGGGTCACACCGGGGAGCTGTTTTTT
few,TRBJ2-7,TRBD1,TRBV5-1,CASSFFWGLTGKDYEQYF,TGCGCCAGCAGCTTTTTCTGGGGGTTGACAGGGAAAGACTACGAGCAGTACTTC
few,TRBJ2-5,-,TRBV19,CASSIAGAGTQYF,TGTGCCAGTAGTATAGCTGGGGCGGGGACCCAGTACTTC
-,TRBJ1-5,-,TRBV2,CASSGIGTLNQPQHF,TGTGCCAGCTCCGGAATTGGGACACTAAATCAGCCCCAGCATTTT
-,TRBJ1-5,-,TRBV27,CASSSGSSNQPQHF,TGTGCCAGCAGTTCGGGATCTAGCAATCAGCCCCAGCATTTT
-,TRBJ1-1,TRBD1,TRBV5-1,CASSWTGYADTEAFF,TGCGCCAGCAGCTGGACAGGGTATGCGGACACTGAAGCTTTCTTT
-,TRBJ2-3,-,TRBV2,CASSESASVPDTQYF,TGTGCCAGCAGTGAATCAGCCAGCGTTCCAGATACGCAGTATTTT
-,TRBJ2-7,-,TRBV14,CASSQDRDPSYEQYF,TGTGCCAGCAGCCAAGACCGGGACCCATCCTACGAGCAGTACTTC
-,TRBJ1-1,TRBD1,TRBV9,CASSGTGSMNTEAFF,TGTGCCAGCAGCGGGACAGGGTCAATGAACACTGAAGCTTTCTTT
-,TRBJ2-7,-,TRBV28,CASSLSQSPEHEQYF,TGTGCCAGCAGTTTATCCCAATCTCCCGAGCACGAGCAGTACTTC
-,TRBJ1-2,TRBD1,TRBV27,CASSSRDRSYGYTF,TGTGCCAGCAGTTCCAGGGACAGGAGCTATGGCTACACCTTC
-,TRBJ1-2,-,TRBV7-2,CASSSLPPRGRTYGYTF,TGTGCCAGCAGCTCCCTACCCCCCCGGGGGCGTACCTATGGCTACACCTTC
once,TRBJ2-7,TRBD1,TRBV5-4,CASRPRTGASYEQYF,TGTGCCAGCAGGCCCCGGACAGGGGCCTCCTACGAGCAGTACTTC
-,TRBJ2-7,-,TRBV19,CASSRQFSSYEQYF,TGTGCCAGTAGTCGACAGTTTAGCTCCTACGAGCAGTACTTC